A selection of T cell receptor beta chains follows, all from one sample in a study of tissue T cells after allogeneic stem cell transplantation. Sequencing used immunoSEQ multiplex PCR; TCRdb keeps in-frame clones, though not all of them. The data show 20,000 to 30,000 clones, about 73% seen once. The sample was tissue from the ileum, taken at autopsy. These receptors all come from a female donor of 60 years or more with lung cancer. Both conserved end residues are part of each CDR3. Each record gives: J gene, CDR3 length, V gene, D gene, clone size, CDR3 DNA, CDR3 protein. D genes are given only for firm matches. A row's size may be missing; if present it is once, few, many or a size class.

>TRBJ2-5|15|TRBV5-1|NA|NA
TGCGCCAGCAGCTCCGGGGACGGGAGAGAGGAGACCCAGTACTTC
CASSSGDGREETQYF
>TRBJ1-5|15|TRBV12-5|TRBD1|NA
TGTGCTAGTGGTTTGGGACAGGGGGTCTCACAGCCCCAGCATTTT
CASGLGQGVSQPQHF
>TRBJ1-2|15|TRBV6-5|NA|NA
TGTGCCAGCAGTTACTCGAGAAGGACCGAGTCTGGCTACACCTTC
CASSYSRRTESGYTF
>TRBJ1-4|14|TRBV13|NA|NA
TGTGCCAGCAGCTCCGCGCGCATTAATGAAAAACTGTTTTTT
CASSSARINEKLFF
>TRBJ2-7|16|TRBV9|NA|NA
TGTGCCAGCAGCATGGGACACAACACGTTCGAATACGAGCAGTACTTC
CASSMGHNTFEYEQYF
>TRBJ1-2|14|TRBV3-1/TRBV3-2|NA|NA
TGTGCCAGCAGCCAAAGGAGAATCCACTATGGCTACACCTTC
CASSQRRIHYGYTF
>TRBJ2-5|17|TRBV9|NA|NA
TGTGCCAGCAGCCCCCAGGGGGCGGGAGTATTAGGGGAGACCCAGTACTTC
CASSPQGAGVLGETQYF
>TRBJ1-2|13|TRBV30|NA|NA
TGTGCCTGGAGTGTCGGTGAGGTGAGAGGCTACACCTTC
CAWSVGEVRGYTF
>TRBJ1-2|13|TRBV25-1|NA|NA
TGTGCCAGCAGTAAGGGGAGGACCTATGGCTACACCTTC
CASSKGRTYGYTF
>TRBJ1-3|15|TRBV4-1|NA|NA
TGCGCCAGCAGCCCTGTACGGAGCTCTGGAAACACCATATATTTT
CASSPVRSSGNTIYF
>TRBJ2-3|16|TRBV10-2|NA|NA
TGCGCCAGTCGAGCCCACGTAGCGCCGAGCACAGATACGCAGTATTTT
CASRAHVAPSTDTQYF
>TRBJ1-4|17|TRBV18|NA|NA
TGTGCCAGCTCACCGGTACGGGTCCTGGCAACTAATGAAAAACTGTTTTTT
CASSPVRVLATNEKLFF
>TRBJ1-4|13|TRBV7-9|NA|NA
TGTGCCAGCAGCCTGTCGACGGGTGGAAAACTGTTTTTT
CASSLSTGGKLFF
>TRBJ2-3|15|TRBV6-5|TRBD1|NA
TGTGCCAGCAGGAAACGACAGGGAAGCACAGATACGCAGTATTTT
CASRKRQGSTDTQYF
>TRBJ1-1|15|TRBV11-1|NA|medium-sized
TGTGCCAGCAGCCCCGTGGGAACTCTGGCCGGTGAAGCTTTCTTT
CASSPVGTLAGEAFF
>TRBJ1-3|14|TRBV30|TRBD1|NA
TGTGCCTGGAGGATGGGGACAGCTGGAAACACCATATATTTT
CAWRMGTAGNTIYF
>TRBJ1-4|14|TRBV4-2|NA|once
TGTGCCAGCAGCCAAGATGGCAGGGCGGGAGGACTGTTTTTT
CASSQDGRAGGLFF
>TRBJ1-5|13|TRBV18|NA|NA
TGTGCCAGCTCACCGGGGGGGGATCAGCCCCAGCATTTT
CASSPGGDQPQHF